One sample yielded the 6 T cell receptor beta chains listed below, sequenced in a study of blood T cell repertoires in COVID-19. Sequencing used immunoSEQ multiplex PCR; TCRdb keeps in-frame clones, though not all of them. This sample has under 300,000 clones, with roughly three quarters found just once. The sequenced sample consisted of peripheral blood. The receptors originated from a woman aged 40 to 50 with active or convalescent COVID-19.

The J gene is TRBJ2-3, the V gene TRBV6-6; TRBD1 might be the D (6 bases). Germline-derived CDR1 and CDR2 are MNHNY and SVGAGI (reference sequence). The CDR3 contains 14 residues. Deletions cut 6 bases from V and 4 bases from J, with 14 bases between. The CDR3 is CASRKSQGADTQYF. The CDR3 DNA is TGTGCCAGCAGAAAGTCACAGGGCGCAGATACGCAGTATTTT.

This clone showed up just a few times. The chain recombines TRBV7-9 with TRBJ2-7; perhaps TRBD2 as D (5 bases). Trimming left V 1 base short and J 6 bases short, with 13 bases between. Germline loops: CDR1 SEHNR, CDR2 FQNEAQ (reference sequence). CDR3 length: 14 residues. As DNA, the CDR3 is TGTGCCAGCAGCTTAGGTGTCGCGGGCGGCGAGCAGTACGTC. Translation: CASSLGVAGGEQYV.

The chain employs TRBV9 and TRBJ1-2, with 8 bases matching TRBD1. Germline trimming cut 4 bases from V and 0 bases from J; bases unmatched to any gene: 5. The germline CDR1 and CDR2 sequences are SGDLS and YYNGEE. The CDR3 spans 15 residues. CDR3 sequence: CASSTWTGTNYGYTF. Written as DNA, the CDR3 is TGTGCCAGCAGCACATGGACAGGGACTAACTATGGCTACACCTTC. Looking up the rest from reference TRBV9 and TRBJ1-2 gives the full variable domain: DSGVTQTPKHLITATGQRVTLRCSPRSGDLSVYWYQQSLDQGLQFLIQYYNGEERAKGNILERFSAQQFPDLHSELNLSSLELGDSALYFCASSTWTGTNYGYTFGSGTRLTVV.

This chain links TRBV7-9 with TRBJ1-1; 9 bases map to TRBD1. Germline V gene lookup returns CDR1 SEHNR and CDR2 FQNEAQ (reference sequence). Trimming took 5 bases from V and 0 from J; bases not matched to a gene: 10. The CDR3 has 17 amino acids. The CDR3 DNA sequence: TGTGCCAGCAGCGCTACCCCGGGACAGGGTATGAACACTGAAGCTTTCTTT. Residues: CASSATPGQGMNTEAFF.

V usage is TRBV28 and J usage is TRBJ2-7; TRBD1 aligns across 7 bases. CDR3 length: 14 residues. V lost 3 bases to trimming and J lost 2 bases; unmatched junction nucleotides: 4. Germline CDR1 and CDR2: MDHEN and SYDVKM. The CDR3 loop is CASSFFQGAYEQYF. For the CDR3, the DNA is TGTGCCAGCAGTTTTTTCCAGGGGGCCTACGAGCAGTACTTC.

The genes are TRBV6-6 and TRBJ1-6, with 7 bases matching TRBD1. The CDR3 runs to 14 residues. V shed 7 bases, J shed 7 bases, and the junction held 7 bases outside the gene matches. Germline V gene sequence: CDR1 MNHNY, CDR2 SVGAGI (reference sequence). CDR3 region: CASIGDSTNSPLHF. CDR3 DNA sequence: TGTGCCAGCATCGGGGACAGCACAAATTCACCCCTCCACTTT.